The clone carrying this TCR beta chain was recorded a few times. This sample is drawn from a study of blood T cells in healthy people across ages. On the study more broadly: For every two T cells, template switching captured about one barcoded beta molecule.

PCR was performed a second time for about 6 to 12 cycles using a sample-barcoded 5' primer and a J-beta primer mix. Every cDNA molecule bore a tag from a template-switch adaptor containing 12 random nucleotides. Via MiXCR, TCRdb re-called the 5' RACE reads, giving one row per CDR3 protein. The table lists hundreds of thousands of distinct CDR3 sequences, 58% of them singletons. From germline, CDR1 is LGHNA and CDR2 YNFKEQ. V lost 3 bases to trimming and J lost 1 base, with 10 bases between them. CDR3 length equals 15 residues. Sequences were obtained from blood. The receptor comes from a man younger than 45 in good health. This chain links TRBV4-2 with TRBJ2-4, with D unresolved. CDR3 in amino acids: CASSQDGFAKNIQYF. In nucleotides, the CDR3 is TGTGCCAGCAGCCAGGACGGCTTTGCCAAAAACATTCAGTACTTC.